These 14 T cell receptor beta chains originate from one sample sequenced in a study of shared clonotypes between healthy human individuals. TCRdb's table, derived via immunoSEQ multiplex PCR, lists solely in-frame clones and lacks some. The data show approximately 2.5 million clones, about 92% seen once. The specimen sequenced was naive CD4+ T cells sorted from blood. Subset denoted: CD45RA+ positively selected. The receptors derive from a man aged 18 to 35 in good health.

This chain links TRBV4-1 with TRBJ2-7, with D unclear. Germline V gene data show CDR1 as MGHRA and CDR2 as YSYEKL. Deletions cut 0 bases from V and 3 bases from J, with 12 bases between. This CDR3 comprises 15 residues. The CDR3 here is CASSQEAGSIYEQYF. Written as DNA, the CDR3 is TGCGCCAGCAGCCAAGAAGCCGGCAGCATCTACGAGCAGTACTTC.

This clone appeared a single time. The chain combines TRBV11-2 with TRBJ2-7; D possibly corresponds to TRBD2 (5 bases). Germline V gives CDR1 SGHAT, CDR2 FQNNGV. Trimming left V 1 base short and J 2 bases short, with 18 bases between. The CDR3 totals 17 residues. CDR3 region: CASSLGTSASWAYEQYF. The DNA for the CDR3 is TGTGCCAGCAGCTTAGGCACCTCAGCTAGCTGGGCCTACGAGCAGTACTTC.

This clone was detected only a few times. The sample carries other DNA sequences with the same CDR3. This sequence joins TRBV7-9 and TRBJ1-2, with 7 bases aligning to TRBD1. Germline V CDR1 and CDR2: SEHNR, FQNEAQ (reference sequence). Unmatched junction bases numbered 4, after V lost 3 bases and J lost 3 bases. The CDR3 is 14 amino acids. CDR3 nucleotides: TGTGCCAGCAGCTTGGGTGGACAGGACTATGGCTACACCTTC. This translates into CASSLGGQDYGYTF.

A note on this clone: Other DNA sequences in this sample translate to the same CDR3. The J gene is TRBJ2-1, the V gene TRBV6-6; no definite D call. This CDR3 is built from 12 residues. Germline CDR1 MNHNY, CDR2 SVGAGI (reference sequence). Trimming took off 2 bases at V and 7 bases at J, with 6 bases between the two ends. The DNA of the CDR3 is TGTGCCAGCAGTTACAGGGTTAATGAGCAGTTCTTC. Translation: CASSYRVNEQFF.

In its sample, this clone was seen once. The genes are TRBV6-5 and TRBJ1-1; D might be TRBD1 (5 bases). The ends were cut back, 7 bases at V and 6 bases at J, with 12 bases in the middle. The CDR3 is 12 amino acids. Germline CDR1 and CDR2: MNHEY and SVGAGI. CDR3: CASNEGRAEAFF. The CDR3 coding sequence is TGTGCCAGCAACGAGGGACGGGCTGAAGCTTTCTTT.

The chain combines TRBV11-2 with TRBJ2-5; 16 bases agree with TRBD2. This CDR3 region has 17 residues. J gave up 3 bases and V 5 bases, and 6 bases lay outside the gene matches. Looked up from germline, CDR1 is SGHAT and CDR2 is FQNNGV. This chain's CDR3 is CASSLGTSGGVKETQYF. The CDR3 coding sequence is TGTGCCAGCAGCCTTGGGACTAGCGGGGGGGTTAAAGAGACCCAGTACTTC. Complete variable domain (other parts from reference TRBV11-2 and TRBJ2-5): EAGVAQSPRYKIIEKRQSVAFWCNPISGHATLYWYQQILGQGPKLLIQFQNNGVVDDSQLPKDRFSAERLKGVDSTLKIQPAKLEDSAVYLCASSLGTSGGVKETQYFGPGTRLLVL.

The V gene is TRBV10-3, the J gene TRBJ2-2; the D call may be TRBD1 or TRBD2 (6 bases each). The germline gives CDR1 ENHRY, CDR2 SYGVKD. This CDR3 has 15 amino acids. V lost 4 bases, J lost 1 base, and 10 bases lay in between. The CDR3 DNA is TGTGCCATCAGTGCTGAGGGGGGGAACACCGGGGAGCTGTTTTTT. Protein: CAISAEGGNTGELFF.

The chain recombines TRBV4-3 with TRBJ2-1; TRBD2 matches at 10 bases. Germline V gene data show CDR1 as LGHNA and CDR2 as YSLEER. There are 20 residues in the CDR3. The V segment lost 6 bases and the J segment 3 bases; nucleotides outside the gene matches: 20. CDR3 residues: CASSPSIGSLAGEFYNEQFF. The CDR3 DNA is TGCGCCAGCAGTCCAAGTATCGGGTCCCTAGCGGGAGAATTCTACAATGAGCAGTTCTTC.

J is TRBJ2-5 and V is TRBV5-1, with TRBD2 identical over 12 bases. Germline lookup yields CDR1 SGHRS and CDR2 YFSETQ. The CDR3 is 18 amino acids. With 1 base clipped from V and 2 bases from J, the junction kept 9 bases outside the gene matches. The DNA for the CDR3 is TGCGCCAGCAGCTTGAATATGGCTAGCGGGGGGGATCAAGAGACCCAGTACTTC. Protein: CASSLNMASGGDQETQYF.

The genes are TRBV25-1 and TRBJ2-7; weak D call: TRBD1 (5 bases). The germline V and J ends were trimmed by 0 bases and 2 bases, with 14 bases remaining between them. This CDR3 spans 16 amino acids. Germline CDR1 MGHDK, CDR2 SYGVNS. CDR3 sequence (DNA): TGTGCCAGCAGTGAATATGTGGCAGGGAAAGCCTACGAGCAGTACTTC. This translates into CASSEYVAGKAYEQYF.

The genes are TRBV30 and TRBJ1-2; D remains unclear. V lost 1 base and J 3 bases, leaving 15 bases between the germline ends. Looked up from germline, CDR1 is GTSNPN and CDR2 is SVGIG (reference sequence). The CDR3 spans 15 residues. CDR3 bases: TGTGCCTGGAGTGGGGAGGGATATAGGGACTATGGCTACACCTTC. It codes for CAWSGEGYRDYGYTF.

The chain has TRBV7-9 and TRBJ2-7, with 10 bases lining up with TRBD1. From germline, CDR1 is SEHNR and CDR2 FQNEAQ (reference sequence). V shed 5 bases, J shed 3 bases, and the junction held 1 base outside the gene matches. CDR3 size: 13 residues. CDR3 sequence: CASSRTGGYEQYF. DNA for the CDR3: TGTGCCAGCAGCCGGACAGGGGGCTACGAGCAGTACTTC. The variable domain in full, completed from reference TRBV7-9 and TRBJ2-7, reads DTGVSQNPRHKITKRGQNVTFRCDPISEHNRLYWYRQTLGQGPEFLTYFQNEAQLEKSRLLSDRFSAERPKGSFSTLEIQRTEQGDSAMYLCASSRTGGYEQYFGPGTRLTVT.

J is TRBJ2-5 and V is TRBV27; D is perhaps TRBD2 (6 bases). With 4 bases removed from V and 4 bases from J, the gap between germline ends came to 13 bases. Germline-derived CDR1 and CDR2 are MNHEY and SMNVEV (reference sequence). CDR3 length equals 14 residues. This CDR3 reads CASSSRGSGETQYF. The DNA for the CDR3 is TGTGCCAGCAGTTCCCGGGGGTCGGGAGAGACCCAGTACTTC.

Here the CDR3 reads CASSLVDRRINIEQYF. CDR3 DNA sequence: TGCGCCAGCAGCTTGGTTGACAGGCGAATTAATATCGAGCAGTACTTC. The V and J genes are TRBV5-1 and TRBJ2-7; D may be TRBD1 (6 bases). The germline CDR1 and CDR2 sequences are SGHRS and YFSETQ. This CDR3 region has 16 residues. V was clipped by 0 bases and J by 6 bases, with 19 bases between them. The whole variable domain, filled in from reference TRBV5-1 and TRBJ2-7, reads KAGVTQTPRYLIKTRGQQVTLSCSPISGHRSVSWYQQTPGQGLQFLFEYFSETQRNKGNFPGRFSGRQFSNSRSEMNVSTLELGDSALYLCASSLVDRRINIEQYFGPGTRLTVT.